The rows below give T cell receptor beta chains drawn from one sample of a study of blood T cell repertoires in COVID-19. Clones were read by immunoSEQ multiplex PCR, and TCRdb kept only the in-frame ones, dropping some. The sample holds about 190,000 clones; 84% are singletons and the top ten take about 20%. The sequencing sample was made of peripheral blood. These receptors originate from a human donor in a cohort sampled during active COVID-19. CDR3s include the opening cysteine and the closing phenylalanine or tryptophan. The order of the fields is V gene, J gene, clone size, D gene, CDR3 protein, CDR3 DNA. D genes are given only for firm matches. Clone size is stated in some rows and not others, as once, few, many or a class when expanded.

>TRBV19|TRBJ2-2|.|.
CASSAGTSTGELFF
TGTGCCAGTAGTGCCGGGACAAGTACCGGGGAGCTGTTTTTT
>TRBV5-4|TRBJ2-1|.|.
CASSRNRDPYNEQFF
TGTGCCAGCAGCCGAAACAGGGACCCCTACAATGAGCAGTTCTTC
>TRBV7-8|TRBJ1-6|.|TRBD1
CASSRESRGTALLHF
TGTGCCAGCAGCCGAGAGTCTCGGGGGACAGCCCTTCTCCACTTT
>TRBV13|TRBJ1-3|.|.
CASRSKEAWAGNTIYF
TGTGCCAGCAGATCTAAGGAGGCTTGGGCTGGAAACACCATATATTTT
>TRBV9|TRBJ1-6|.|TRBD1
CASSALGTGGSPLHF
TGTGCCAGCAGCGCATTGGGGACAGGGGGTTCACCCCTCCACTTT
>TRBV21-1|TRBJ2-7|once|.
CASSKGTDSSYEQYF
TGTGCCAGCAGCAAAGGAACAGATTCCTCCTACGAGCAGTACTTC
>TRBV6-1|TRBJ1-2|.|TRBD1
CASSENLGTVANYGYTF
TGTGCCAGCAGTGAAAATTTAGGGACAGTAGCTAACTATGGCTACACCTTC
>TRBV5-5|TRBJ2-5|.|TRBD1
CASSLQRQGIGETQYF
TGTGCCAGCAGCTTACAACGACAGGGGATCGGAGAGACCCAGTACTTC
>TRBV5-1|TRBJ2-1|.|.
CASSLEPRDEQFF
TGCGCCAGCAGCTTGGAGCCCAGGGATGAGCAGTTCTTC
>TRBV19|TRBJ2-2|.|TRBD2
CASKGFSGGNTGELFF
TGTGCCAGTAAAGGATTTAGCGGGGGGAACACCGGGGAGCTGTTTTTT
>TRBV7-3|TRBJ2-2|.|.
CASSLRGPRNTGELFF
TGTGCCAGCAGCTTAAGGGGCCCGAGGAACACCGGGGAGCTGTTTTTT
>TRBV19|TRBJ2-7|.|.
CASSIGGGRESYEQYF
TGTGCCAGTAGTATAGGAGGCGGAAGAGAGTCCTACGAGCAGTACTTC
>TRBV12-3/TRBV12-4|TRBJ1-5|.|.
CASSLQNNQPQHF
TGTGCCAGCAGTTTACAGAACAATCAGCCCCAGCATTTT
>TRBV6-4|TRBJ1-5|.|.
CASSPEYRGQPQHF
TGTGCCAGCAGTCCGGAGTATCGTGGTCAGCCCCAGCATTTT
>TRBV25-1|TRBJ1-1|.|.
CASSPRRDHAEAFF
TGTGCCAGCAGTCCAAGGAGGGATCACGCTGAAGCTTTCTTT
>TRBV18|TRBJ1-2|.|.
CASSPHPGKQAGGYTF
TGTGCCAGCTCACCACATCCCGGGAAACAAGCGGGTGGCTACACCTTC
>TRBV7-9|TRBJ2-1|.|.
CASSPQGYEQFF
TGTGCCAGCAGCCCACAGGGATATGAGCAGTTCTTC
>TRBV10-3|TRBJ2-5|.|TRBD1
CAISAMVSGQGQETQYF
TGTGCCATCAGTGCCATGGTCAGTGGACAGGGACAAGAGACCCAGTACTTC
>TRBV6-5|TRBJ2-1|.|.
CASSYSGEIYNEQFF
TGTGCCAGCAGTTACTCGGGAGAGATCTACAATGAGCAGTTCTTC
>TRBV5-1|TRBJ1-4|once|.
CASSLGAANEKLFF
TGCGCCAGCAGCTTGGGAGCGGCTAATGAAAAACTGTTTTTT
>TRBV7-9|TRBJ2-1|once|.
CASSLVLGPANNEQFF
TGTGCCAGCAGCTTAGTCCTTGGTCCCGCGAACAATGAGCAGTTCTTC
>TRBV29-1|TRBJ2-3|.|.
CSVQGTHTQYF
TGCAGCGTTCAGGGGACCCATACGCAGTATTTT
>TRBV7-9|TRBJ1-3|.|TRBD1
CASSRVDRGGNTIYF
TGTGCCAGCAGCCGAGTGGACAGGGGGGGAAACACCATATATTTT
>TRBV11-2|TRBJ2-1|.|TRBD1
CASSFGTGGIGGYNEQFF
TGTGCCAGCAGCTTCGGGACAGGAGGGATCGGGGGTTACAATGAGCAGTTCTTC
>TRBV29-1|TRBJ2-5|few|TRBD1
CSARDRSQETQYF
TGCAGCGCCCGGGACAGGAGCCAAGAGACCCAGTACTTC
>TRBV5-1|TRBJ2-3|.|.
CASSLAGVGTDTQYF
TGCGCCAGCAGCTTGGCAGGGGTCGGCACAGATACGCAGTATTTT
>TRBV19|TRBJ2-7|.|TRBD1
CASSFRDSAYEQYF
TGTGCCAGTAGTTTCCGGGACAGTGCCTACGAGCAGTACTTC
>TRBV3-1/TRBV3-2|TRBJ2-4|.|.
CASSPWQGGGNIQYF
TGTGCCAGCAGCCCTTGGCAGGGGGGAGGAAACATTCAGTACTTC
>TRBV7-2|TRBJ2-3|.|TRBD2
CASSLGLAGGVDTQYF
TGTGCCAGCAGCTTGGGACTAGCAGGAGGCGTAGATACGCAGTATTTT
>TRBV5-1|TRBJ2-3|.|.
CASAPGSPLADTQYF
TGCGCCAGCGCACCCGGGTCGCCGTTGGCAGATACGCAGTATTTT
>TRBV2|TRBJ1-1|few|.
CASSEQGRVNTEAFF
TGTGCCAGCAGTGAGCAGGGGCGAGTGAACACTGAAGCTTTCTTT
>TRBV5-1|TRBJ2-1|.|TRBD2
CASKREGSEQFF
TGCGCCAGCAAACGGGAGGGGTCTGAGCAGTTCTTC
>TRBV5-1|TRBJ1-4|.|.
CASSTGLGEKLFF
TGCGCCAGCTCTACAGGGTTGGGTGAAAAACTGTTTTTT
>TRBV28|TRBJ2-1|.|TRBD2
CASRRREGYNEQFF
TGTGCCAGCAGGCGGAGGGAGGGGTACAATGAGCAGTTCTTC
>TRBV19|TRBJ1-2|.|TRBD1
CASKKTDRGHGYTF
TGTGCCAGTAAGAAGACGGACAGGGGGCACGGCTACACCTTC
>TRBV28|TRBJ2-7|.|TRBD1
CASSSGTATMGSYEQYF
TGTGCCAGCAGTTCCGGGACAGCCACGATGGGGTCCTACGAGCAGTACTTC
>TRBV5-6|TRBJ2-4|.|.
CASSGGSLGDIQYF
TGTGCCAGCAGCGGAGGTAGTCTTGGGGACATTCAGTACTTC
>TRBV28|TRBJ2-3|.|TRBD2
CASRPPGLAGGQAQYF
TGTGCCAGCAGACCTCCGGGACTAGCGGGAGGTCAGGCGCAGTATTTT
>TRBV28|TRBJ2-7|.|TRBD2
CASSSSGSRDEQYF
TGTGCCAGCAGTTCAAGCGGGAGCCGGGACGAGCAGTACTTC
>TRBV1|TRBJ2-2|.|.
CTSSQSRSYKDTGELFF
TGCACCAGCAGCCAATCCCGTAGCTACAAAGACACCGGGGAGCTGTTTTTT
>TRBV4-2|TRBJ1-6|.|.
CASSPRSDSPLHF
TGTGCCAGCAGCCCCAGAAGCGATTCACCCCTCCACTTT
>TRBV5-1|TRBJ2-7|.|TRBD1
CASKKSPRGQAYEQYF
TGCGCCAGCAAAAAATCGCCCAGAGGACAGGCCTACGAGCAGTACTTC